Shown below are 7 T cell receptor beta chains from a single sample sequenced in a study of STAT5B mutations in CD4+ large granular lymphocyte leukemia. The repertoire was sequenced with immunoSEQ multiplex PCR; TCRdb's copy has only in-frame clones and lacks some. The sample contains roughly 30,000 clones, 70% to 90% of which appear only once. Material: CD4+ T cells from blood buffy coats. The receptors come from a human donor in good health.

The rearrangement uses TRBV7-2 and TRBJ2-1, with 9 bases matching TRBD2. CDR1 and CDR2 (germline): SGHTA, FQGNSA. V dropped 5 bases and J dropped 0; count of bases not matched to a gene: 2. The CDR3 runs 15 residues. The CDR3 nucleotides are TGTGCCAGCAGCGTTAGCGGGAGCTCCTACAATGAGCAGTTCTTC. Its translation: CASSVSGSSYNEQFF.

The rearrangement uses TRBV7-9 and TRBJ2-2; D is unresolved. CDR3 length: 15 amino acids. V was trimmed by 1 base and J by 2 bases, leaving 8 bases between them. CDR1 is SEHNR and CDR2 is FQNEAQ in the germline V gene (reference sequence). CDR3 sequence reads: CASSLGNSNTGELFF. CDR3 in DNA: TGTGCCAGCAGCTTAGGAAACTCAAACACCGGGGAGCTGTTTTTT. The whole variable domain, remainder taken from reference TRBV7-9 and TRBJ2-2, is DTGVSQNPRHKITKRGQNVTFRCDPISEHNRLYWYRQTLGQGPEFLTYFQNEAQLEKSRLLSDRFSAERPKGSFSTLEIQRTEQGDSAMYLCASSLGNSNTGELFFGEGSRLTVL.

The chain couples TRBV10-2 to TRBJ1-4; 9 bases match TRBD1. Trimming took 3 bases from V and 1 from J; bases not matched to a gene: 12. Germline lookup yields CDR1 WSHSY and CDR2 SAAADI. The CDR3 is 19 residues long. The CDR3 loop reads CASSEGYRGLDGTNEKLFF. The CDR3 region has the DNA TGCGCCAGCAGTGAAGGATACAGGGGGCTAGACGGAACTAATGAAAAACTGTTTTTT.

For the CDR3, the DNA is TGTGCCAGCGGGCGACAGGGCACTGAAGCTTTCTTT. Its protein is CASGRQGTEAFF. The J gene is TRBJ1-1, the V gene TRBV6-5; TRBD1 agrees at 7 bases. Per germline, CDR1 MNHEY and CDR2 SVGAGI. V lost 8 bases and J lost 4; bases outside the gene matches: 4. The CDR3 spans 12 residues.

The chain joins TRBV28 to TRBJ1-1, with D hard to call. From germline, CDR1 is MDHEN and CDR2 SYDVKM. The CDR3 has 14 residues. V shed 2 bases and J shed 11 bases, with 18 bases lying between them. CDR3: CASSLVVQALGAFF. The CDR3 coding sequence is TGTGCCAGCAGTTTAGTGGTCCAGGCCCTGGGGGCTTTCTTT.

V is TRBV2 and J is TRBJ1-3; D is unclear. The germline V and J ends were trimmed by 3 bases and 0 bases, with 9 bases remaining between them. This CDR3 region has 15 residues. Germline V gene lookup returns CDR1 SNHLY and CDR2 FYNNEI. The DNA for the CDR3 is TGTGCCAGCAGTGACAGGTGGACCTCTGGAAACACCATATATTTT. This translates into CASSDRWTSGNTIYF.

The J gene is TRBJ2-7, the V gene TRBV28; D not resolved. This CDR3 contains 12 residues. V lost 5 bases, J lost 1 base, and 6 bases lay in between. Germline V gene data show CDR1 as MDHEN and CDR2 as SYDVKM. The CDR3 bases are TGTGCCAGCAGTACTGGTTCCTACGAGCAGTACTTC. Amino acids: CASSTGSYEQYF.